The next 22 T cell receptor beta chains were all read from a single sample in a study of vaccination and CD4 T cells after COVID-19. What these receptors recognize is not known. Treatment here: 10-day PBMC culture with coronavirus spike peptide pools or control peptides (ViraFEST assay). Gathered ahead of the COVID-19 pandemic (2011-2018) were the CD4+ T cells of the unexposed donor. Cultured CD4+ T-cell DNA underwent Oncomine TCR Beta short-read sequencing. A single record per CDR3 protein comes from TCRdb applying MiXCR to the PCR reads. The profile shows about 4,400 distinct CDR3 sequences, about 28% of them singletons. Source material: CD4+ T cells from blood, cultured in vitro. These TCRs come from a human donor in good health.

The gene calls are TRBV11-2 and TRBJ2-3; D gene unclear. CDR3 length: 16 residues. Germline CDR1 and CDR2: SGHAT and FQNNGV. The V gene lost 1 base and the J gene lost 1 base, with 12 bases spanning the gap. The CDR3 loop reads CASSLGALLGTDTQYF. The CDR3 DNA is TGTGCCAGCAGCTTAGGCGCGCTCTTGGGCACAGATACGCAGTATTTT.

The CDR3 here is CASSPGTSGRALYEQYF. Here the CDR3 DNA reads TGTGCCAGCAGCCCCGGGACTAGCGGGAGGGCCCTCTACGAGCAGTACTTC. The chain employs TRBV11-2 and TRBJ2-7; 16 positions agree with TRBD2. In germline, CDR1 is SGHAT, CDR2 FQNNGV. The CDR3 runs 17 residues. V dropped 5 bases and J dropped 3; count of bases not matched to a gene: 7.

The CDR3 sequence: CSASEGGSYNEQFF. CDR3 bases: TGCAGTGCTAGTGAGGGTGGATCCTACAATGAGCAGTTCTTC. The V call is TRBV20-1, the J call TRBJ2-1; the D gene is possibly TRBD2 (5 bases). This CDR3 is built from 14 residues. Germline V gene lookup returns CDR1 DFQATT and CDR2 SNEGSKA (reference sequence). V was cut by 3 bases and J by 1 base, with 10 bases left in between.

The genes are TRBV5-1 and TRBJ1-2; the D gene is possibly TRBD1 (5 bases). V was trimmed by 6 bases and J by 10 bases, leaving 22 bases between them. CDR1 is SGHRS and CDR2 is YFSETQ in the germline V gene. This CDR3 is built from 14 residues. The chain's CDR3 is CASTAGTAGVAYTF. Here the CDR3 DNA reads TGCGCCAGCACCGCCGGGACCGCCGGAGTCGCCTACACCTTC.

V usage is TRBV6-1 and J usage is TRBJ2-7; a possible D gene is TRBD2 (7 bases). The length of the CDR3 is 14 residues. Germline V CDR1 and CDR2: MNHNS, SASEGT. Trimming took off 6 bases at V and 10 bases at J, with 22 bases between the two ends. CDR3 in amino acids: CASRPGGPSTYQYF. The CDR3, as DNA: TGTGCCAGCAGGCCCGGGGGGCCGAGTACGTATCAGTACTTC.

The V gene is TRBV15, the J gene TRBJ2-5; 9 bases match TRBD1. Germline-derived CDR1 and CDR2 are LNHNV and YYDKDF (reference sequence). V gave up 1 base and J gave up 7 bases; unmatched junction bases: 4. CDR3 length: 14 amino acids. Here the CDR3 DNA reads TGTGCCACCAGCAGAGGGGACAGGGCGGCGACCCAGTACTTC. Encoded protein: CATSRGDRAATQYF.

In this sample, this clonotype turned up a few times. The chain combines TRBV5-1 with TRBJ2-3, with 11 bases that match TRBD2. Losses at the gene ends were 4 bases for V and 5 bases for J; bases not matched to a gene: 9. Germline CDR1 and CDR2: SGHRS and YFSETQ. This CDR3 has 16 amino acids. Here the CDR3 reads CASSTLTSGRGDTQYF. The CDR3 DNA sequence: TGCGCCAGCAGCACACTAACTAGCGGGAGAGGAGATACGCAGTATTTT.

This clonotype was counted only a few times. The chain has TRBV28 and TRBJ2-3, with D tentatively TRBD1 (5 bases). V was trimmed by 6 bases and J by 4 bases, leaving 14 bases between them. In germline, CDR1 is MDHEN, CDR2 SYDVKM. The CDR3 sequence is 14 residues long. The CDR3 region has the DNA TGTGCCAGCAGACCTCTCGACAGCTCAGATACGCAGTATTTT. Its translation: CASRPLDSSDTQYF. Using reference TRBV28 and TRBJ2-3 for the parts outside the CDR3, the full variable domain is DVKVTQSSRYLVKRTGEKVFLECVQDMDHENMFWYRQDPGLGLRLIYFSYDVKMKEKGDIPEGYSVSREKKERFSLILESASTNQTSMYLCASRPLDSSDTQYFGPGTRLTVL.

This chain joins TRBV10-3 and TRBJ2-7; D gene uncertain. CDR1 is ENHRY and CDR2 is SYGVKD in the germline V gene. CDR3 size: 14 residues. Deletions cut 1 base from V and 0 bases from J, with 7 bases between. CDR3 in amino acids: CAISEFGSSYEQYF. CDR3 DNA: TGTGCCATCAGTGAGTTCGGCAGCTCCTACGAGCAGTACTTC.

This clonotype was observed a handful of times. The chain has TRBV20-1 and TRBJ2-1; D remains ambiguous. Germline values: CDR1 DFQATT, CDR2 SNEGSKA (reference sequence). This CDR3 contains 14 residues. V lost 3 bases and J 5 bases, leaving 14 bases between the germline ends. The CDR3 bases are TGCAGTGCTAGGAGGTCGGGCCGCAACAATGAGCAGTTCTTC. This translates into CSARRSGRNNEQFF.

V is TRBV9 and J is TRBJ2-7, with 7 bases aligning to TRBD2. The CDR3 extends over 14 amino acids. CDR1 is SGDLS and CDR2 is YYNGEE in the germline V gene. With V trimmed by 0 bases and J by 7 bases, 7 bases remained unmatched. The CDR3 DNA is TGTGCCAGCAGCGTAGGCGGGAGAGATATTGAGCAGTACTTC. Residues: CASSVGGRDIEQYF.

There are a few counts of this clonotype. The genes are TRBV20-1 and TRBJ2-3; no reliable D call. The germline gives CDR1 DFQATT, CDR2 SNEGSKA (reference sequence). The CDR3 consists of 14 residues. Trimming pared 2 bases from V and 0 bases from J, leaving 9 bases between. The CDR3 loop reads CSARKLDSTDTQYF. CDR3 sequence (DNA): TGCAGTGCTAGAAAGTTGGACAGCACAGATACGCAGTATTTT.

The rearrangement joins TRBV28 to TRBJ2-3; 12 bases are shared with TRBD1. Germline CDR1 and CDR2: MDHEN and SYDVKM. The CDR3 extends over 13 amino acids. V shed 6 bases and J 10 bases; nucleotides not matched to a gene: 5. The CDR3: CASSPGQGASQYF. CDR3 sequence (DNA): TGTGCCAGCAGCCCGGGACAGGGGGCGTCGCAGTATTTT.

The gene calls are TRBV18 and TRBJ2-1, with a weak D call TRBD1 (5 bases). The CDR3 is 16 residues long. V dropped 2 bases and J dropped 7 bases, with 18 bases sitting between them. Germline assignment: CDR1 KGHSH and CDR2 LQKENI. The CDR3 protein is CASSPSLLGARNEQFF. The CDR3 region has the DNA TGTGCCAGCTCACCATCCCTCTTAGGGGCGAGGAATGAGCAGTTCTTC.

The chain joins TRBV28 to TRBJ1-1; 9 nucleotides agree with TRBD1. The CDR3 covers 21 residues. V was clipped by 3 bases and J by 0 bases; unmatched bases: 20. In germline, CDR1 is MDHEN, CDR2 SYDVKM. In nucleotides, the CDR3 is TGTGCCAGCAGTTTGCGGCGGGACAGGGAGAACACATACCTAATGAACACTGAAGCTTTCTTT. Translating it yields CASSLRRDRENTYLMNTEAFF.

DNA for the CDR3: TGTGCCAGCAGGGAACTGGACAGCCTATATGGCTACACCTTC. It encodes CASRELDSLYGYTF. The genes are TRBV2 and TRBJ1-2; tentatively, D is TRBD1 (6 bases). The CDR3 spans 14 residues. The V gene's germline CDR1 is SNHLY and CDR2 FYNNEI. V was shortened by 6 bases and J by 5 bases, with 16 bases between the two germline ends. Based on the CDR3 plus reference TRBV2 and TRBJ1-2, the full variable domain is EPEVTQTPSHQVTQMGQEVILRCVPISNHLYFYWYRQILGQKVEFLVSFYNNEISEKSEIFDDQFSVERPDGSNFTLKIRSTKLEDSAMYFCASRELDSLYGYTFGSGTRLTVV.

A note on this clonotype: One junction end disagrees with the germline gene, perhaps due to a read error. This sequence joins TRBV2 and TRBJ2-2; the match to TRBD1 covers 9 bases. The germline V gene has CDR1 SNHLY and CDR2 FYNNEI. This CDR3 has 16 residues. The CDR3 sequence: CASSEEQGANTGELVF. As DNA, the CDR3 is TGTGCCAGCAGTGAAGAACAGGGGGCGAACACCGGGGAGCTGGTTTTT.

This clonotype was detected only a few times. This chain uses TRBV20-1 with TRBJ2-1; 7 bases are shared with TRBD2. Germline V gives CDR1 DFQATT, CDR2 SNEGSKA (reference sequence). V gave up 6 bases and J gave up 0 bases; unmatched junction bases: 2. The CDR3 extends over 13 amino acids. The CDR3 DNA reads TGCAGTGCAGCGGGAAGCTCCTACAATGAGCAGTTCTTC. Translated: CSAAGSSYNEQFF.

The rearrangement uses TRBV6-1 and TRBJ1-5; no reliable D call. The V and J ends lost 3 bases and 5 bases respectively, with 8 bases between them. The CDR3 is made up of 13 amino acids. Germline CDR1 is MNHNS and CDR2 is SASEGT. The CDR3 sequence: CASSEAGHQPQHF. In nucleotides, the CDR3 is TGTGCCAGCAGTGAGGCCGGTCATCAGCCCCAGCATTTT.

The J gene is TRBJ1-2, the V gene TRBV18, with 8 bases identical to TRBD1. V shed 6 bases, J shed 5 bases, and the junction held 14 bases outside the gene matches. This CDR3 is built from 16 residues. Looked up from germline, CDR1 is KGHSH and CDR2 is LQKENI. The CDR3 nucleotides are TGTGCCAGCTCCTCATCCCGGACAGGGACACGGTATGGCTACACCTTC. Its translation: CASSSSRTGTRYGYTF. The full variable domain, its missing parts supplied by reference TRBV18 and TRBJ1-2, is NAGVMQNPRHLVRRRGQEARLRCSPMKGHSHVYWYRQLPEEGLKFMVYLQKENIIDESGMPKERFSAEFPKEGPSILRIQQVVRGDSAAYFCASSSSRTGTRYGYTFGSGTRLTVV.

This clonotype was seen only a few times. The J gene is TRBJ1-2, the V gene TRBV18; 7 bases are a match to TRBD1. V was clipped by 5 bases and J by 2 bases; unmatched bases: 8. This CDR3 spans 15 amino acids. From germline, CDR1 is KGHSH and CDR2 LQKENI. CDR3 DNA sequence: TGTGCCAGCTCAGTTGAGGGACAGCTCAACTATGGCTACACCTTC. As protein: CASSVEGQLNYGYTF.

Only a few counts were recorded for this clonotype. This sequence joins TRBV2 and TRBJ2-5; tentative D call: TRBD1 (5 bases). V shed 1 base and J shed 5 bases, with 14 bases lying between them. Looked up from germline, CDR1 is SNHLY and CDR2 is FYNNEI. The CDR3 extends over 15 amino acids. The DNA for the CDR3 is TGTGCCAGCAGTGAAGAGGGGTCTGGGCAGGAGACCCAGTACTTC. This codes for CASSEEGSGQETQYF.